Here is one TCR beta chain with its context. The antigen is unknown. This sample stems from a study of multiple sclerosis patients with progressive multifocal leukoencephalopathy. The wider study: Multiple sclerosis patients on natalizumab who never developed PML served as longitudinally sampled controls.

The time point: before natalizumab initiation. T0 blood was collected before the first natalizumab infusion. V lost 4 bases, J lost 3 bases, and 10 bases lay in between. Germline lookup yields CDR1 KGHSH and CDR2 LQKENI. The length of the CDR3 is 14 residues. Clones were read by immunoSEQ multiplex PCR, and TCRdb kept only the in-frame ones, dropping some. The sample includes 25,000 to 35,000 clones, 88% of them seen just once. Study observations and caveats: In most PML patients, TRB repertoires appeared less diverse by entropy. PML-onset expanded TRB clones were detectable before and during natalizumab therapy.

The TCR sequence derives from a human donor with multiple sclerosis. Specimen: PBMCs. V gene TRBV18 combines with J gene TRBJ1-5; D ambiguous. The CDR3 loop is CASSQAGYNQPQHF. The DNA for the CDR3 is TGTGCCAGCTCACAGGCGGGTTACAATCAGCCCCAGCATTTT. The full variable domain, in which reference TRBV18 and TRBJ1-5 provide the parts outside the CDR3, is NAGVMQNPRHLVRRRGQEARLRCSPMKGHSHVYWYRQLPEEGLKFMVYLQKENIIDESGMPKERFSAEFPKEGPSILRIQQVVRGDSAAYFCASSQAGYNQPQHFGDGTRLSIL.